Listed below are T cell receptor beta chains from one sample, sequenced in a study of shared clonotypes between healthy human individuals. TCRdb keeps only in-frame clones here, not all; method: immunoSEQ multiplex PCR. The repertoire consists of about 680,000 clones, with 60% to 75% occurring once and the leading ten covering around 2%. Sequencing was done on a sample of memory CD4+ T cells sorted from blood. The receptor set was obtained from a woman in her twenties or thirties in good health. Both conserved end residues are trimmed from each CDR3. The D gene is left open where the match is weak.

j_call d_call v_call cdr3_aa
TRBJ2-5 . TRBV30 ASTLGSRETQY
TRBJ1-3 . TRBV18 ASSPQAARGNTIY
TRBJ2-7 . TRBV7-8 ASSPEAPAYEQY
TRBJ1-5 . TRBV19 ASSRGGDRGNQPQH
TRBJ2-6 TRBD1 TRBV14 ASSNTGDGANVLT
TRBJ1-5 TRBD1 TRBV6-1 ASRDRDRGNQPQH
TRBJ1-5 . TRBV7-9 ASSLTGNQPQH
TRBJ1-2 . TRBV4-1 ASRPVGRTANYGYT
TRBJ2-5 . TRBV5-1 ASSLALGGQETQY
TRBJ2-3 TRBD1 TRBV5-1 ASSLGDRASTDTQY
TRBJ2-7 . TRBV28 ASSLTGTGRHYEQY
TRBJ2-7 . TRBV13 ASSLSGSPTYYEQY
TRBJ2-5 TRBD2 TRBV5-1 ASSLRASGAGETQY
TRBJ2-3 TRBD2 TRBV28 ASGSPSGTYTDTQY
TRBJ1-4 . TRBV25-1 ASRAPQGPNEKLF
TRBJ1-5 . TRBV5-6 ASSLQANQPQH
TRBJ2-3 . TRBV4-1 ASSQLTTPGTDTQY
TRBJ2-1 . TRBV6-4 ASSDLGGLQF
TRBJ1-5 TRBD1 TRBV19 ASSPGTASHKPQH
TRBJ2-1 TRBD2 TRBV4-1 ASSQVLLAENEQF
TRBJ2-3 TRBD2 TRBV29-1 SVETSGKQDTQY
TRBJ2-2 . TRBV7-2 ASSLTVNTGELF